These 17 T cell receptor beta chains were sequenced from one sample in a study of cytomegalovirus exposure and HLA in healthy donors (dated by TCRdb to about 2017). Library prep was done by the immunoSEQ multiplex PCR assay. In TCRdb, the immuneACCESS table is reduced to in-frame sequences with V and J assigned. These tables do not hold every clone; where another copy was compared, an unresolved V gene accounts for under half, and the others remain unexplained. The sample data list some 200,000 clones, and around 81% of these were observed just once. Together, the top ten hold approximately 2.9% of the sample. Input material: PBMCs. The receptor source for this set is a woman aged 18-30 years in good health and CMV-seropositive.

CDR3 coding DNA: TGTGCCAGCAGTGAAGTAGGGGGCCAAGAGACCCAGTACTTC. This gives the protein CASSEVGGQETQYF. This chain links TRBV2 with TRBJ2-5; D perhaps matches TRBD1 (6 bases). The CDR3 extends over 14 amino acids. V dropped 1 base and J dropped 1 base, with 7 bases sitting between them. Germline-derived CDR1 and CDR2 are SNHLY and FYNNEI.

There are a few counts of this clone. This rearrangement joins TRBV7-8 to TRBJ2-7; 7 bases line up with TRBD1. Germline V gives CDR1 SGHVS, CDR2 FQNEAQ. Germline trimming cut 8 bases from V and 1 base from J; bases unmatched to any gene: 8. This CDR3 spans 14 amino acids. This chain's CDR3 is CASRQGRWSYEQYF. The CDR3 coding sequence is TGTGCCAGCCGACAGGGCCGATGGTCCTACGAGCAGTACTTC.

The chain couples TRBV4-1 to TRBJ1-1; TRBD1 is a possible D gene (5 bases). The CDR3 runs 13 residues. The ends were cut back, 2 bases at V and 7 bases at J, with 11 bases in the middle. Germline V lookup: CDR1 MGHRA, CDR2 YSYEKL. CDR3 sequence: CASSQIRGVEAFF. CDR3 nucleotides: TGCGCCAGCAGCCAAATTCGGGGGGTTGAAGCTTTCTTT.

J is TRBJ1-4 and V is TRBV19, with D possibly being TRBD1 (6 bases). The ends were cut back, 4 bases at V and 3 bases at J, with 12 bases in the middle. The CDR3 length is 15 residues. CDR1 and CDR2 from the germline V gene are LNHDA and SQIVND (reference sequence). The CDR3 nucleotides read TGTGCCAGTAGTAGTGACAGGATATCTAATGAAAAACTGTTTTTT. Residues: CASSSDRISNEKLFF.

The chain recombines TRBV21-1 with TRBJ2-7; the D call of TRBD2 is as the table states it, not checked on the DNA. TRBV21-1 is a documented pseudogene. This CDR3 comprises 16 residues. For the CDR3, the DNA is TGTGCCAGCAACGAACCACCACCTAAGCCCCCGGGCGAGCAGTACTTC. Amino acids: CASNEPPPKPPGEQYF.

The chain carries TRBV19 and TRBJ2-1; 9 nucleotides align to TRBD1. Trimming cost V 6 bases and J 4 bases; bases outside gene matches: 13. Per the germline V gene, CDR1 is LNHDA and CDR2 is SQIVND (reference sequence). CDR3 length equals 17 residues. The CDR3 sequence: CASSDTGTGRGYNEQFF. The CDR3 DNA sequence: TGTGCCAGTAGCGATACCGGGACAGGGCGAGGGTACAATGAGCAGTTCTTC.

This chain joins TRBV2 and TRBJ1-1, with TRBD1 matching 8 bases. J gave up 3 bases and V 11 bases, and 8 bases lay outside the gene matches. This CDR3 has 13 residues. Germline CDR1 and CDR2: SNHLY and FYNNEI. CDR3 in DNA: TGTGCCGGAAACAGGGGGATAGACACTGAAGCTTTCTTT. Translated: CAGNRGIDTEAFF. Full variable domain (remainder filled in from reference TRBV2 and TRBJ1-1): EPEVTQTPSHQVTQMGQEVILRCVPISNHLYFYWYRQILGQKVEFLVSFYNNEISEKSEIFDDQFSVERPDGSNFTLKIRSTKLEDSAMYFCAGNRGIDTEAFFGQGTRLTVV.

This chain connects TRBV7-2 to TRBJ1-2; the match to TRBD1 covers 7 bases. J gave up 5 bases and V 4 bases, and 13 bases lay outside the gene matches. The CDR3 spans 16 residues. Germline V gene sequence: CDR1 SGHTA, CDR2 FQGNSA. Here the CDR3 reads CASSYKPGQTLYGYTF. The CDR3, as DNA: TGTGCCAGCAGCTATAAACCGGGACAGACCCTTTATGGCTACACCTTC.

The gene calls are TRBV15 and TRBJ1-1, with 8 bases aligning to TRBD1. Trimming at V came to 5 bases and at J to 5 bases, leaving 4 bases not matched to a gene. The CDR3 is 13 residues long. Germline V gene lookup returns CDR1 LNHNV and CDR2 YYDKDF (reference sequence). The CDR3 DNA follows: TGTGCCACCAGCCGCACAGGGGGAACTGAAGCTTTCTTT. It translates to CATSRTGGTEAFF.

V is TRBV29-1 and J is TRBJ2-7; D is perhaps TRBD2 (5 bases). The germline V gene has CDR1 SQVTM and CDR2 ANQGSEA. Trimming shortened V by 6 bases and J by 6 bases, and 15 bases separated the two germline ends. The CDR3 length is 12 residues. This CDR3 is CSVYGNRLEQYF. The CDR3 bases are TGCAGCGTATACGGGAATCGTCTCGAGCAGTACTTC.

The chain carries TRBV11-1 and TRBJ2-7, with D tentatively TRBD2 (6 bases). From germline, CDR1 is SGHAT and CDR2 FQDESV (reference sequence). Trimming cost V 3 bases and J 2 bases, with 8 bases left between them. This CDR3 has 13 residues. The CDR3, as DNA: TGTGCCAGCAGCTTGACTAGTGCCTACGAGCAGTACTTC. Its protein is CASSLTSAYEQYF.

The chain combines TRBV11-2 with TRBJ2-1; 7 positions agree with TRBD2. With V trimmed by 5 bases and J by 6 bases, 19 bases remained unmatched. The CDR3 contains 18 residues. In germline, CDR1 is SGHAT, CDR2 FQNNGV. The CDR3 DNA reads as TGTGCCAGCAGCCCGAGTACCAGACTAGCCCAAGGTCCCAATGAGCAGTTCTTC. Translated, it gives CASSPSTRLAQGPNEQFF.

The chain recombines TRBV6-6 with TRBJ1-6; D not certain. CDR3 length equals 14 residues. CDR1 and CDR2 from the germline V gene are MNHNY and SVGAGI (reference sequence). Trimming left V 6 bases short and J 5 bases short, with 11 bases between. The CDR3 DNA is TGTGCCAGCAGGCCGAGAATCGATAATTCACCCCTCCACTTT. Encoded protein: CASRPRIDNSPLHF.

The chain employs TRBV6-6 and TRBJ2-1; D uncertain. This CDR3 has 12 residues. V was pared by 3 bases and J by 12 bases, with 12 bases between. The germline V gene has CDR1 MNHNY and CDR2 SVGAGI (reference sequence). Here the CDR3 DNA reads TGTGCCAGCAGTTATGATGTACGAGGGCAGTTCTTC. As protein: CASSYDVRGQFF.

The chain couples TRBV27 to TRBJ2-3; TRBD1 agrees at 9 bases. CDR1 MNHEY and CDR2 SMNVEV come from the germline V gene (reference sequence). V was pared by 4 bases and J by 4 bases, with 9 bases of the junction left unmatched. This CDR3 has 16 amino acids. The chain's CDR3 is CASSSPGTGLADTQYF. CDR3 nucleotide sequence: TGTGCCAGCAGTTCCCCCGGGACAGGGCTGGCAGATACGCAGTATTTT.

The chain uses TRBV28 and TRBJ2-1; D ambiguous. CDR1 and CDR2 (germline): MDHEN, SYDVKM. This CDR3 region has 16 residues. Trimming left V 6 bases short and J 6 bases short, with 21 bases between. For the CDR3, the DNA is TGTGCCAGCAGCCCTGCCGATGAGAAGATTGGCAATGAGCAGTTCTTC. It codes for CASSPADEKIGNEQFF.

This clone was recorded once. The rearrangement uses TRBV2 and TRBJ2-4; D not resolved. CDR3 length: 15 residues. V was pared by 1 base and J by 0 bases, with 7 bases between. Germline V lookup: CDR1 SNHLY, CDR2 FYNNEI. The DNA for the CDR3 is TGTGCCAGCAGTGAAGAAACGGTAGCCAAAAACATTCAGTACTTC. Protein sequence: CASSEETVAKNIQYF.